These 9 T cell receptor beta chains originate from one sample sequenced in a study of blood T cell repertoires in COVID-19. Here immunoSEQ multiplex PCR was the method, and the copy in TCRdb shows in-frame clones only, minus some. The data contain more than 300,000 clones, 90% of them seen just once; the ten biggest clones take up around 3.9%. Specimen: PBMCs or T cells enriched from blood (not recorded which). Source of these receptors: a woman under 40 who had been exposed to COVID-19.

V is TRBV18 and J is TRBJ1-2, with a tentative D call TRBD1 (5 bases). V shed 6 bases and J shed 4 bases, with 12 bases lying between them. This CDR3 is built from 13 residues. Germline values: CDR1 KGHSH, CDR2 LQKENI. The CDR3 is CASSGGGIYGYTF. The CDR3 nucleotides read TGTGCCAGCTCCGGCGGGGGAATCTATGGCTACACCTTC. Full variable domain (missing parts from reference TRBV18 and TRBJ1-2): NAGVMQNPRHLVRRRGQEARLRCSPMKGHSHVYWYRQLPEEGLKFMVYLQKENIIDESGMPKERFSAEFPKEGPSILRIQQVVRGDSAAYFCASSGGGIYGYTFGSGTRLTVV.

The chain joins TRBV29-1 to TRBJ1-1, with a tentative D call TRBD1 (5 bases). The germline CDR1 and CDR2 sequences are SQVTM and ANQGSEA. Trimming took off 7 bases at V and 6 bases at J, with 12 bases between the two ends. The CDR3 is 11 amino acids. The CDR3 protein is CSGRLGPEAFF. CDR3 coding DNA: TGCAGCGGGAGATTGGGGCCTGAAGCTTTCTTT.

V and J are TRBV6-2 or TRBV6-3 and TRBJ2-7; maybe TRBD2 (5 bases). Germline V gene lookup returns CDR1 MNHEY and CDR2 SVGEGT. The length of the CDR3 is 12 residues. The ends were cut back, 5 bases at V and 3 bases at J, with 8 bases in the middle. Here the CDR3 reads CASSEGNYEQYF. The CDR3 region has the DNA TGTGCCAGCAGTGAGGGTAACTACGAGCAGTACTTC.

The J gene is TRBJ2-3, the V gene TRBV24-1; TRBD1 is a possible D gene (6 bases). Germline assignment: CDR1 KGHDR and CDR2 SFDVKD. V was cut by 4 bases and J by 2 bases, with 15 bases left in between. This CDR3 region has 16 residues. The CDR3 loop reads CATSDPSGAYTDTQYF. The CDR3 DNA reads as TGTGCCACCAGTGACCCCTCAGGGGCCTACACAGATACGCAGTATTTT.

This chain joins TRBV29-1 and TRBJ1-5; the match to TRBD1 covers 9 bases. The CDR3 is 13 residues long. Germline assignment: CDR1 SQVTM and CDR2 ANQGSEA. V trimming: 8 bases; J trimming: 4 bases; junction bases outside the gene matches: 6. CDR3 bases: TGCAGCTCCCAGACAGGGGGTAATCAGCCCCAGCATTTT. It yields the protein CSSQTGGNQPQHF.

This chain uses TRBV21-1 with TRBJ1-1; the table's D call TRBD1 went unverified against the DNA. TRBV21-1 is reported as a pseudogene. The CDR3 covers 15 residues. CDR3 sequence reads: CASITPGQANTEAFF. CDR3 bases: TGTGCCAGCATCACACCGGGACAGGCGAACACTGAAGCTTTCTTT.

The chain combines TRBV28 with TRBJ1-5, with D perhaps TRBD1 (5 bases). CDR1 is MDHEN, CDR2 SYDVKM, per germline. V lost 3 bases, J lost 1 base, and 19 bases lay in between. The CDR3 extends over 18 amino acids. The CDR3 nucleotides are TGTGCCAGCAGTTTTGACGTACGGGGGGGTTGGAGCAATCAGCCCCAGCATTTT. Translating gives CASSFDVRGGWSNQPQHF.

V is TRBV7-9 and J is TRBJ1-2; tentatively, D is TRBD1 (5 bases). The CDR3 has 14 residues. Trimming removed 5 bases at V and 4 bases at J, with 14 bases between. The germline V gene has CDR1 SEHNR and CDR2 FQNEAQ (reference sequence). The CDR3 DNA reads TGTGCCAGCAGCCGGACATCGCTATCCTATGGCTACACCTTC. This gives the protein CASSRTSLSYGYTF.

The rearrangement joins TRBV18 to TRBJ1-4; 8 bases are a match to TRBD1. J lost 7 bases, V lost 4 bases, and 20 bases had no gene match. CDR1 and CDR2 (germline): KGHSH, LQKENI. This CDR3 comprises 19 residues. The CDR3 is CASSQDRVRLFYLGEKLFF. DNA of the CDR3: TGTGCCAGCTCACAGGACAGGGTCCGATTATTTTACTTAGGTGAAAAACTGTTTTTT. The full variable domain, with the rest looked up from reference TRBV18 and TRBJ1-4, is NAGVMQNPRHLVRRRGQEARLRCSPMKGHSHVYWYRQLPEEGLKFMVYLQKENIIDESGMPKERFSAEFPKEGPSILRIQQVVRGDSAAYFCASSQDRVRLFYLGEKLFFGSGTQLSVL.